This is a list of T cell receptor beta chains from one sample in a study of early T cells in non-severe SARS-CoV-2 infection. TCRdb reprocessed the 5' RACE reads with MiXCR, giving one entry per CDR3 protein. The sample carries 25,000 to 40,000 distinct CDR3 sequences, approximately 4.4% recorded once. The material sequenced was whole blood. These receptors all stem from an adult who was a healthcare worker with PCR-confirmed SARS-CoV-2 infection or an uninfected control (not recorded which). CDR3s include the opening cysteine and the closing phenylalanine or tryptophan. D genes are given only for firm matches. Part of the rows lack a size; the others show once, few, many or a class for expanded clones.

j_call clone_size d_call v_call cdr3_nt cdr3_aa
TRBJ2-3 many TRBD2 TRBV18 TGTGCCAGCTCAGCGGTAGGACTAGCGGGACTAACAGATACGCAGTATTTT CASSAVGLAGLTDTQYF
TRBJ2-6 many . TRBV28 TGTGCCAGCAGTTATCGGCCCTCTGGGGCCAACGTCCTGACTTTC CASSYRPSGANVLTF
TRBJ1-4 many . TRBV7-9 TGTGCCAGCAGCGAGGGTGGTGAAAAACTGTTTTTT CASSEGGEKLFF
TRBJ2-1 many . TRBV7-2 TGTGCCAGCAGCTTATCCCTAGCGTTAGATGAGCAGTTCTTC CASSLSLALDEQFF
TRBJ1-3 many TRBD1 TRBV6-5 TGTGCCAGCAGTGCCCGGGACAGGGGGTTCCCTGGAAACACCATATATTTT CASSARDRGFPGNTIYF
TRBJ2-3 . . TRBV7-6 TGTGCCAGCAGCCCCTCCGTGAATACAGATACGCAGTATTTT CASSPSVNTDTQYF
TRBJ1-6 . TRBD1 TRBV5-6 TGTGCCAGCAGCTTAGACAGGGACTCACCCCTCCACTTT CASSLDRDSPLHF
TRBJ1-1 many . TRBV28 TGTGCCAGCAGTCCGAGGACGGGAAGCACTGAAGCTTTCTTT CASSPRTGSTEAFF
TRBJ2-1 many TRBD2 TRBV18 TGTGCCAGCTCACCAGGACTAGTCTACAATGAGCAGTTCTTC CASSPGLVYNEQFF
TRBJ2-7 few . TRBV5-1 TGCGCCAGCAGCTTGGCAGCGCAGGCCTACGAGCAGTACTTC CASSLAAQAYEQYF
TRBJ2-7 many TRBD2 TRBV27 TGTGCCAGCAGTTTATTAGCGGGGAACGAGCAGTACTTC CASSLLAGNEQYF
TRBJ1-4 . TRBD1 TRBV19 TGTGCCAGTAAATCCAGGGGGCCTACTGAAAAACTGTTTTTT CASKSRGPTEKLFF
TRBJ1-1 many . TRBV12-3/TRBV12-4 TGTGCCAGCAGTTTTTTCCCAGTGAACACTGAAGCTTTCTTT CASSFFPVNTEAFF
TRBJ2-4 many . TRBV6-8 TGTGCCAGCCCTCAGGGTGTAAACATTCAGTACTTC CASPQGVNIQYF
TRBJ1-1 few . TRBV30 TGTGCCTGGAGTCCGGGACACTTGAACACTGAAGCTTTCTTT CAWSPGHLNTEAFF
TRBJ2-1 many . TRBV3-1 TGTGCCAGCAGCCAAGGGGTGAGCTCCTACAATGAGCAGTTCTTC CASSQGVSSYNEQFF
TRBJ2-3 . . TRBV7-2 TGTGCCAGCAGAAACACAGATACGCAGTATTTT CASRNTDTQYF
TRBJ2-1 many . TRBV7-2 TGTGCCAGCAGTCCCGGCAGGCCCAATGAGCAGTTCTTC CASSPGRPNEQFF
TRBJ2-3 many . TRBV7-2 TGTGCCAGCAGCTTAGTATCGGCAGGGAACTCAGATACGCAGTATTTT CASSLVSAGNSDTQYF
TRBJ2-7 many . TRBV9 TGTGCCAGCAGCGTAGAACCGGGGCTGAGCTCCTACGAGCAGTACTTC CASSVEPGLSSYEQYF
TRBJ1-1 many TRBD1 TRBV6-5 TGTGCCAATTTTCCCGGGACAGGGTCTGAAGCTTTCTTT CANFPGTGSEAFF
TRBJ1-5 many TRBD1 TRBV6-1 TGTGCCAGCAGAATCAACAGGGGTACTCAGCCCCAGCATTTT CASRINRGTQPQHF
TRBJ2-3 many . TRBV30 TGTGCCTGGAGCGGGGGAATGAGCACAGATACGCAGTATTTT CAWSGGMSTDTQYF
TRBJ1-2 many . TRBV4-1 TGCGCCAGCAGCCAAGAAGGGCTCCCAGGGCATGGCTACACCTTC CASSQEGLPGHGYTF
TRBJ2-3 many . TRBV20-1 TGCAGTGCTACTAGCGCAGATACGCAGTATTTT CSATSADTQYF
TRBJ2-5 . TRBD1 TRBV5-1 TGCGCCAGCAGTGAACAGGGGCGAGAGACCCAGTACTTC CASSEQGRETQYF
TRBJ1-1 many TRBD1 TRBV29-1 TGCAGCGCCGAAGGGACAGTCATGAACACTGAAGCTTTCTTT CSAEGTVMNTEAFF
TRBJ1-1 . . TRBV9 TGTGCCAGCAGCGTATACAGAAACACTGAAGCTTTCTTT CASSVYRNTEAFF
TRBJ2-1 many TRBD2 TRBV3-1 TGTGCCAGCAGCCGGGGAGGGGCGGAGCAGTTCTTC CASSRGGAEQFF
TRBJ2-1 many TRBD1 TRBV11-3 TGTGCCAGCAGCTCCGGGACAGGGGCTGCGGATGAGCAGTTCTTC CASSSGTGAADEQFF
TRBJ1-6 few . TRBV7-9 TGTGCCAGCAGCCAAGCTGGGGGGAATTCACCCCTCCACTTT CASSQAGGNSPLHF
TRBJ1-3 many . TRBV6-2/TRBV6-3 TGTGCCAGCAGTTTCGGGCAGTCCTCTGGAAACACCATATATTTT CASSFGQSSGNTIYF
TRBJ2-5 . . TRBV5-1 TGCGCCAGCAGCCCCCGGGACGAAGAGACCCAGTACTTC CASSPRDEETQYF
TRBJ1-4 . . TRBV6-5 TGTGCCAGCAGTCCTGGACACTCAAGGGAAAAACTGTTTTTT CASSPGHSREKLFF
TRBJ1-2 . . TRBV5-3 TGTGCCAGAAGCTTGGCCCACACCCACTATGGCTACACCTTC CARSLAHTHYGYTF
TRBJ2-7 many TRBD1 TRBV30 TGTGCCAGCAACAGGGGAAGGTCGTGGGAGCAGTACTTC CASNRGRSWEQYF
TRBJ1-3 few . TRBV5-1 TGCGCCAGCAGCATTGAAGCAGGGACTGGAAACACCATATATTTT CASSIEAGTGNTIYF
TRBJ2-3 many TRBD1 TRBV5-1 TGCGCCAGCAGCAGAACAGGGGGCCCTTCGACAGATACGCAGTATTTT CASSRTGGPSTDTQYF
TRBJ2-7 many . TRBV7-2 TGTGCCAGCAGCTCGCCGGGACTTCATTCCTACGAGCAGTACTTC CASSSPGLHSYEQYF